The 17 T cell receptor beta chains below come from one sample, sequenced in a study of blood T cell repertoires in COVID-19 (dated by TCRdb to 2020 to 2022). Library preparation employed the immunoSEQ multiplex PCR assay. As stored in TCRdb, this immuneACCESS dataset retains in-frame rearrangements with V and J assigned. A fraction of the clones does not appear; measured against another copy, unresolved V genes explain less than half of the discrepancy, and the remainder lacks a known reason. This sample is represented by 70,000 to 90,000 clones; around 89% of them were singletons. In total, the top ten clones hold more than 0.95% of the sample. Input material: PBMCs or T cells enriched from blood (not recorded which). Receptors originate from a woman between 50 and 59 years old with acute COVID-19.

The gene calls are TRBV10-3 and TRBJ2-2, with D possibly matching TRBD2 (5 bases). The V and J ends lost 6 bases and 2 bases respectively, with 7 bases between them. The length of the CDR3 is 13 residues. Germline V lookup: CDR1 ENHRY, CDR2 SYGVKD. CDR3 nucleotide sequence: TGTGCCATCAGAGGACTCAACACCGGGGAGCTGTTTTTT. It specifies CAIRGLNTGELFF.

In its sample, this clone was seen once. This rearrangement joins TRBV14 to TRBJ2-7; TRBD2 matches at 13 bases. V was pared by 0 bases and J by 2 bases, with 7 bases of the junction left unmatched. From germline, CDR1 is SGHDN and CDR2 FVKESK. The CDR3 totals 18 residues. The DNA for the CDR3 is TGTGCCAGCAGCCAAGACTTTGGACTAGCGGGAGTAGCCTACGAGCAGTACTTC. It codes for CASSQDFGLAGVAYEQYF.

The chain combines TRBV4-3 with TRBJ1-2, with D perhaps TRBD1 (5 bases). Germline CDR1 reads LGHNA; CDR2 reads YSLEER. This CDR3 is 15 amino acids long. V was shortened by 2 bases and J by 1 base, with 11 bases between the two germline ends. In DNA, the CDR3 is TGCGCCAGCAGCCAACAGGGAGGAAGTAACTATGGCTACACCTTC. It yields the protein CASSQQGGSNYGYTF.

The rearrangement joins TRBV6-5 to TRBJ1-2; D may be TRBD1 (6 bases). The CDR3 contains 12 residues. The germline gives CDR1 MNHEY, CDR2 SVGAGI. The V gene lost 6 bases and the J gene lost 6 bases, with 11 bases spanning the gap. CDR3 coding DNA: TGTGCCAGCAGCCTAACAGGGAATGGCTACACCTTC. Translated, it gives CASSLTGNGYTF.

The genes are TRBV27 and TRBJ2-4; TRBD1 is a possible D gene (5 bases). Looked up from germline, CDR1 is MNHEY and CDR2 is SMNVEV (reference sequence). The CDR3 sequence is 15 residues long. The V end lost 3 bases, the J end lost 8 bases, and 17 bases lay between the germline ends. Written as DNA, the CDR3 is TGTGCCAGCAGTTTTAGCCCGCAGGGCTGGGACATTCAGTACTTC. Protein sequence: CASSFSPQGWDIQYF.

V is TRBV7-2 and J is TRBJ2-1; possibly TRBD2 for D (6 bases). V lost 5 bases to trimming and J lost 0 bases, with 14 bases between them. Germline V gives CDR1 SGHTA, CDR2 FQGNSA. The CDR3 has 16 residues. CDR3 coding DNA: TGTGCCAGCAGCGCCCCGGGACTGAGCTCCTACAATGAGCAGTTCTTC. This gives the protein CASSAPGLSSYNEQFF.

The rearrangement uses TRBV5-6 and TRBJ2-6; 12 positions agree with TRBD2. Germline CDR1 is SGHDT and CDR2 is YYEEEE. The CDR3 is 19 residues long. The J segment lost 4 bases and the V segment lost 4 bases, leaving 12 bases of the junction unmatched. For the CDR3, the DNA is TGTGCCAGCAGCCTAATACAGACTAGCGGGAGCAGCGGGGCCAACGTCCTGACTTTC. It specifies CASSLIQTSGSSGANVLTF.

This chain links TRBV27 with TRBJ1-1, with D perhaps TRBD1 (5 bases). The V end was cut by 4 bases, the J end by 5 bases, with 20 bases between. CDR3 length: 16 amino acids. Germline assignment: CDR1 MNHEY and CDR2 SMNVEV (reference sequence). This CDR3 is CASSSSHDSRGTEAFF. The DNA of the CDR3 is TGTGCCAGCAGTTCTTCCCATGACTCACGGGGGACTGAAGCTTTCTTT.

V is TRBV9 and J is TRBJ2-3; possibly TRBD2 for D (7 bases). V lost 4 bases and J lost 0, with 12 bases in between. Germline V gene data show CDR1 as SGDLS and CDR2 as YYNGEE. This CDR3 comprises 15 residues. The CDR3 region has the DNA TGTGCCAGCAGCCCAAGGGGGGGTAGCACAGATACGCAGTATTTT. This encodes CASSPRGGSTDTQYF.

The chain carries TRBV7-2 and TRBJ2-7; 7 positions agree with TRBD2. Per the germline V gene, CDR1 is SGHTA and CDR2 is FQGNSA. The V gene end was trimmed by 2 bases and the J gene end by 2 bases; junction bases not matched to a gene: 6. The CDR3 contains 15 residues. DNA for the CDR3: TGTGCCAGCAGCTTATTTGAGGGAGGGCCCTACGAGCAGTACTTC. Translation gives CASSLFEGGPYEQYF.

This rearrangement joins TRBV24-1 to TRBJ1-2; D may be TRBD1 (6 bases). Germline CDR1 and CDR2: KGHDR and SFDVKD. This CDR3 spans 13 amino acids. V dropped 4 bases and J dropped 6 bases, with 11 bases sitting between them. CDR3 in DNA: TGTGCCACCAGTGACGAACAGGGCCATGGCTACACCTTC. Translation: CATSDEQGHGYTF.

The chain uses TRBV5-1 and TRBJ1-1, with 9 bases aligning to TRBD1. The CDR3 extends over 12 amino acids. With V trimmed by 4 bases and J by 7 bases, 2 bases remained unmatched. Germline V gene data show CDR1 as SGHRS and CDR2 as YFSETQ. CDR3 sequence reads: CASSDRGNEAFF. CDR3 in DNA: TGCGCCAGCAGCGACAGGGGGAATGAAGCTTTCTTT.

This clone is a singleton in its sample. The chain is built from TRBV27 and TRBJ1-2; TRBD1 is a possible D gene (5 bases). Germline V gene sequence: CDR1 MNHEY, CDR2 SMNVEV (reference sequence). Trimming shortened V by 3 bases and J by 7 bases, and 9 bases separated the two germline ends. The CDR3 is 12 residues long. The CDR3 DNA reads TGTGCCAGCAGTTTCAGGGCTGCTGGCTACACCTTC. Its protein is CASSFRAAGYTF.

The DNA of the CDR3 is TGTGCCAGCAGCTTGGGGGGCTGGTCTGGAAACACCATATATTTT. Amino acids: CASSLGGWSGNTIYF. The chain joins TRBV5-5 to TRBJ1-3, with D tentatively TRBD1 (5 bases). Per the germline V gene, CDR1 is SGHKS and CDR2 is YYEKEE (reference sequence). This CDR3 comprises 15 residues. V was cut by 0 bases and J by 1 base, with 8 bases left in between.

The J gene is TRBJ2-5, the V gene TRBV27; tentatively, D is TRBD2 (7 bases). Germline assignment: CDR1 MNHEY and CDR2 SMNVEV (reference sequence). The CDR3 is 15 amino acids. V lost 1 base and J lost 2, with 11 bases in between. CDR3 amino acids: CASSLWGGVQETQYF. The CDR3, as DNA: TGTGCCAGCAGTTTATGGGGGGGCGTGCAAGAGACCCAGTACTTC.

The V call is TRBV29-1, the J call TRBJ2-5; TRBD1 matches 10 bases. From germline, CDR1 is SQVTM and CDR2 ANQGSEA. This CDR3 has 13 residues. V lost 8 bases to trimming and J lost 2 bases; unmatched junction nucleotides: 5. CDR3 loop: CSLRTGGQETQYF. In DNA form, the CDR3 reads TGCAGCTTACGGACAGGGGGGCAAGAGACCCAGTACTTC.

The J gene is TRBJ2-3, the V gene TRBV12-3 or TRBV12-4; D call uncertain. The CDR3 is 13 amino acids. The ends were cut back, 6 bases at V and 0 bases at J, with 7 bases in the middle. The CDR3 protein is CASRPTSTDTQYF. In nucleotides, the CDR3 is TGTGCCAGCAGACCCACTAGCACAGATACGCAGTATTTT.